The rows below give T cell receptor beta chains drawn from one sample of a study of blood T cell repertoires in COVID-19. TCRdb's copy holds only in-frame clones and misses some; the assay was immunoSEQ multiplex PCR. The data show 140,000 to 150,000 clones, about nine tenths seen once. Source material: PBMCs or T cells enriched from blood (not recorded which). The receptors come from a man aged 60-69 years who had recovered from COVID-19. Both conserved end residues are part of each CDR3. A D gene is named only where the DNA matches it firmly. Part of the rows lack a size; the others show once, few, many or a class for expanded clones.

>-|TRBD2|TRBJ2-1|TRBV9
CASSFRLAGFNEQFF
>-|TRBD1|TRBJ2-7|TRBV28
CASSSSGTGGASYEQYF
>-|TRBD1|TRBJ1-2|TRBV27
CASSLWSGGYGYTF
>-|TRBD1|TRBJ2-2|TRBV5-4
CASSPSRQGVNTGELFF
>-|TRBD1|TRBJ1-1|TRBV10-2
CASSEPRDRAGTEAFF
>-|-|TRBJ1-6|TRBV11-2
CASSLAGSYNSPLHF
>-|-|TRBJ1-3|TRBV18
CASSQSTSSSGNTIYF
>-|-|TRBJ1-5|TRBV19
CASSYYSSNQPQHF
>few|-|TRBJ2-1|TRBV5-4
CASSSGSWEQFF
>-|TRBD2|TRBJ2-7|TRBV2
CASERLAGGIYEQYF
>-|TRBD1|TRBJ1-2|TRBV7-9
CASSLSAGGLGYTF
>-|TRBD1|TRBJ1-1|TRBV28
CASTSTGWGAEAFF
>-|-|TRBJ1-3|TRBV5-1
CASSPQPGSGNTIYF
>-|TRBD1|TRBJ2-7|TRBV11-1
CASSRNRDSSYEQYF
>-|-|TRBJ2-2|TRBV5-1
CASSFRQGEGELFF
>-|-|TRBJ2-7|TRBV7-2
CASSLQGYEQYF
>-|-|TRBJ1-1|TRBV18
CASSPLTGEAFF
>-|-|TRBJ2-4|TRBV19
CASRQTTGSPGAKNIQYF
>-|-|TRBJ1-1|TRBV12-3/TRBV12-4
CASSLREDTEAFF
>-|-|TRBJ2-7|TRBV5-4
CASSEDPGGYEQYF
>-|TRBD1|TRBJ2-7|TRBV19
CASRGRGSTYEQYF
>-|TRBD2|TRBJ2-5|TRBV28
CASSPRGGWSETQYF
>-|TRBD2|TRBJ2-7|TRBV5-6
CASSLMTSGSFRYEQYF
>-|TRBD1|TRBJ2-4|TRBV29-1
CSVQDRGAAKNIQYF
>-|TRBD2|TRBJ2-1|TRBV9
CASSGSPGGANEQFF
>-|TRBD2|TRBJ2-7|TRBV3-1/TRBV3-2
CASSPGLAFSKQYF
>-|-|TRBJ1-2|TRBV6-5
CASRRTVHYGYTF
>-|-|TRBJ1-1|TRBV19
CASSIWGVNTEAFF
>-|-|TRBJ2-5|TRBV18
CASSPPRRGGETQYF
>-|TRBD2|TRBJ2-5|TRBV7-6
CASSLVTSGSGETQYF
>-|-|TRBJ1-2|TRBV11-2
CASSLDPGPLYGYTF
>-|-|TRBJ2-1|TRBV6-5
CASTPLLQTYNEQFF
>once|-|TRBJ1-1|TRBV19
CASSIAYGTEAFF
>once|-|TRBJ2-5|TRBV9
CASSTHPGEKTQYF
>-|TRBD1|TRBJ1-6|TRBV7-6
CASSLSKGQGNSPLHF
>-|-|TRBJ2-3|TRBV6-5
CASGWRAPPDTQYF
>-|TRBD2|TRBJ2-5|TRBV28
CASSSLLAGRETQYF
>-|TRBD1|TRBJ2-3|TRBV6-1
CASSEMAGGSTDTQYF
>-|-|TRBJ2-7|TRBV28
CASSLSGYEQYF
>-|-|TRBJ2-1|TRBV7-9
CASSLRVTGGEQFF
>-|TRBD1|TRBJ1-3|TRBV4-2
CASSRGQDSGNTIYF